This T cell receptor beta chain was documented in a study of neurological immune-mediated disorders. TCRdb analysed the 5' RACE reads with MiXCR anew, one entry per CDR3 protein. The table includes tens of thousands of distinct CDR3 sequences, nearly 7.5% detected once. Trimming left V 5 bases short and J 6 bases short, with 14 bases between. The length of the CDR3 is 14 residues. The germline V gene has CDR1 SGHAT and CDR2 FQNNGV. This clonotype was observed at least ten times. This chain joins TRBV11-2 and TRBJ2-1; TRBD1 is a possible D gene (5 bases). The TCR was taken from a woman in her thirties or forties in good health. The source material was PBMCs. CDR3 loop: CASSAYTTGNEQFF. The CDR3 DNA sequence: TGTGCCAGCAGCGCGTATACAACAGGCAATGAGCAGTTCTTC.